Below, 18 T cell receptor beta chains from the same sample are listed, as sequenced in a study of blood T cell repertoires in COVID-19. Libraries were prepared by immunoSEQ multiplex PCR; TCRdb keeps only in-frame clonotypes and omits some of them. Among roughly 41,000 clones, 88% were seen once, and the ten largest hold 10% to 15%. Sequencing input: peripheral blood. The source is a man in his 60s with active COVID-19.

The rearrangement joins TRBV29-1 to TRBJ2-7, with a weak D call TRBD1 (5 bases). This CDR3 is 12 amino acids long. Trimming removed 4 bases from V and 5 bases from J, with 12 bases in between. The germline V gene has CDR1 SQVTM and CDR2 ANQGSEA. The CDR3 nucleotides are TGCAGCGTTGTGGTAGGGGTCCACGAGCAGTACTTC. It yields the protein CSVVVGVHEQYF.

The chain recombines TRBV3-1 (or the pseudogene TRBV3-2) with TRBJ2-3; the match to TRBD2 covers 10 bases. J lost 4 bases, V lost 1 base, and 2 bases had no gene match. Germline V gene lookup returns CDR1 LGHDT and CDR2 YNNKEL (reference sequence). This CDR3 spans 15 amino acids. The CDR3: CASSQGGTSADTQYF. The CDR3 bases are TGTGCCAGCAGCCAAGGGGGGACTAGCGCAGATACGCAGTATTTT.

CDR3 coding DNA: TGCAGCGCCGTATTGGATAGAGGGGGCTACGAGCAGTACTTC. Encoded protein: CSAVLDRGGYEQYF. The chain carries TRBV29-1 and TRBJ2-7, with a tentative D call TRBD1 (6 bases). V dropped 7 bases and J dropped 3 bases, with 19 bases sitting between them. The length of the CDR3 is 14 residues. CDR1 and CDR2 from the germline V gene are SQVTM and ANQGSEA.

The genes are TRBV28 and TRBJ2-5; 7 nucleotides line up with TRBD1. V shed 6 bases, J shed 3 bases, and the junction held 10 bases outside the gene matches. CDR1 is MDHEN, CDR2 SYDVKM, per germline. This CDR3 spans 15 amino acids. The CDR3 sequence: CASSEGATNKETQYF. Written as DNA, the CDR3 is TGTGCCAGCAGCGAGGGGGCAACCAACAAAGAGACCCAGTACTTC.

This sequence joins TRBV7-3 and TRBJ2-2; D is undetermined. This CDR3 has 13 amino acids. CDR1 SGHTA and CDR2 FQGTGA come from the germline V gene. Between the trimmed V and J ends, which lost 4 bases and 3 bases, there was a span of 6 bases. The CDR3 is CASSSEYTGELFF. The DNA for the CDR3 is TGTGCCAGCAGCTCCGAGTACACCGGGGAGCTGTTTTTT.

About this clone itself: The junction and the germline gene differ at one end; a read error may be behind it. The chain combines TRBV6-6 with TRBJ2-7; 10 bases agree with TRBD2. CDR3 length equals 18 residues. Per the germline V gene, CDR1 is MNHNY and CDR2 is SVGAGI (reference sequence). The CDR3 loop reads CASSREAGGFTGSFEQYF. The CDR3 nucleotides are TGTGCCAGCAGTCGGGAAGCGGGAGGGTTCACAGGGTCCTTCGAGCAGTACTTC.

The chain is built from TRBV6-6 and TRBJ2-1; 7 nucleotides agree with TRBD2. The V gene end was trimmed by 2 bases and the J gene end by 2 bases; junction bases not matched to a gene: 6. The germline V gene encodes CDR1 MNHNY and CDR2 SVGAGI (reference sequence). This CDR3 spans 16 amino acids. CDR3 DNA sequence: TGTGCCAGCAGTTACCGGGGAGGGGCGGCCTACAATGAGCAGTTCTTC. The encoded protein is CASSYRGGAAYNEQFF.

This clone was detected only once. The chain couples TRBV27 to TRBJ2-7; TRBD2 matches at 8 bases. Germline V CDR1 and CDR2: MNHEY, SMNVEV (reference sequence). J was trimmed by 7 bases and V by 8 bases; bases with no gene match: 10. The CDR3 sequence is 13 residues long. The CDR3, as DNA: TGTGCCAGCGTCTCCGGGGGGGGCGCGGAGCAGTACTTC. Protein: CASVSGGGAEQYF.

This sequence joins TRBV18 and TRBJ2-5; D possibly corresponds to TRBD1 (5 bases). Trimming took 1 base from V and 2 from J, leaving 11 bases between them. CDR1 is KGHSH and CDR2 is LQKENI in the germline V gene. This CDR3 has 15 amino acids. In nucleotides, the CDR3 is TGTGCCAGCTCACCACTGTCAGGGTCACAAGAGACCCAGTACTTC. It is translated as CASSPLSGSQETQYF.

The V and J genes are TRBV19 and TRBJ2-1, with TRBD2 matching over 9 bases. Germline V gene sequence: CDR1 LNHDA, CDR2 SQIVND (reference sequence). After removal of 4 bases from V and 10 bases from J, the junction contained 5 bases not matched to a gene. This CDR3 has 13 amino acids. The CDR3 sequence is CASSRREGLEQFF. The CDR3 DNA sequence: TGTGCCAGTAGTAGGCGGGAGGGCCTGGAGCAGTTCTTC.

This sequence joins TRBV19 and TRBJ1-2; no clear D. Trimming took off 1 base at V and 5 bases at J, with 14 bases between the two ends. This CDR3 has 15 residues. Germline V gene sequence: CDR1 LNHDA, CDR2 SQIVND (reference sequence). CDR3 amino acids: CASSIAPGRTYGYTF. The DNA of the CDR3 is TGTGCCAGTAGTATAGCCCCGGGGAGGACTTATGGCTACACCTTC.

This clone was recorded once. The chain has TRBV5-1 and TRBJ2-5; TRBD1 agrees at 8 bases. Per the germline V gene, CDR1 is SGHRS and CDR2 is YFSETQ. The CDR3 is made up of 16 amino acids. The V segment lost 1 base and the J segment 1 base; nucleotides outside the gene matches: 6. The CDR3 loop is CASSLRGQEAQETQYF. CDR3 sequence (DNA): TGCGCCAGCAGCTTGAGGGGACAGGAGGCCCAAGAGACCCAGTACTTC.

The chain carries TRBV6-6 and TRBJ1-1; D gene ambiguous. Germline CDR1 and CDR2: MNHNY and SVGAGI (reference sequence). V was trimmed by 0 bases and J by 3 bases, leaving 11 bases between them. This CDR3 contains 15 residues. Written as DNA, the CDR3 is TGTGCCAGCAGTTACTCGTCACTCCCGGACACTGAAGCTTTCTTT. Amino acid sequence: CASSYSSLPDTEAFF.

The chain carries TRBV5-5 and TRBJ1-1; 10 nucleotides align to TRBD1. V shed 0 bases, J shed 6 bases, and the junction held 2 bases outside the gene matches. The germline V gene encodes CDR1 SGHKS and CDR2 YYEKEE (reference sequence). The CDR3 totals 14 residues. As DNA, the CDR3 is TGTGCCAGCAGCTTGGGTGGGACAGGGGCTGAAGCTTTCTTT. It is translated as CASSLGGTGAEAFF.

The chain recombines TRBV7-2 with TRBJ2-7; 7 bases fit TRBD1. From germline, CDR1 is SGHTA and CDR2 FQGNSA. Trimming at V came to 3 bases and at J to 4 bases, leaving 9 bases not matched to a gene. The CDR3 totals 15 residues. The CDR3 DNA is TGTGCCAGCAGCTTGCCCGACAGGGTGTATTACGAGCAGTACTTC. It codes for CASSLPDRVYYEQYF.

This clone is medium-sized within its sample. One end of the junction varies from germline; a read error may be responsible. V is TRBV6-1 and J is TRBJ2-1, with TRBD2 matching 8 bases. The CDR3 covers 13 residues. From germline, CDR1 is MNHNS and CDR2 SASEGT. The CDR3 region has the DNA TGTGCCAGCAGTGAAGCGATGGAGCGGGAGCGGTTCTTC. Translated, it gives CASSEAMERERFF.

The chain combines TRBV7-3 with TRBJ2-2; TRBD2 matches 10 bases. The V and J ends lost 6 bases and 3 bases, in that order; junction bases with no gene match: 4. Germline-derived CDR1 and CDR2 are SGHTA and FQGTGA. The CDR3 runs to 15 residues. The CDR3: CASSWTSGYTGELFF. In DNA form, the CDR3 reads TGTGCCAGCAGTTGGACTAGCGGATACACCGGGGAGCTGTTTTTT.

V is TRBV4-1 and J is TRBJ2-7; 11 nucleotides align to TRBD2. The junction had 4 bases not matched to a gene; V was cut back by 3 bases and J by 0 bases. This CDR3 comprises 16 residues. The germline CDR1 and CDR2 sequences are MGHRA and YSYEKL. Here the CDR3 reads CASSHLTSGSSYEQYF. The CDR3 bases are TGCGCCAGCAGCCACCTTACTAGCGGGAGCTCCTACGAGCAGTACTTC.